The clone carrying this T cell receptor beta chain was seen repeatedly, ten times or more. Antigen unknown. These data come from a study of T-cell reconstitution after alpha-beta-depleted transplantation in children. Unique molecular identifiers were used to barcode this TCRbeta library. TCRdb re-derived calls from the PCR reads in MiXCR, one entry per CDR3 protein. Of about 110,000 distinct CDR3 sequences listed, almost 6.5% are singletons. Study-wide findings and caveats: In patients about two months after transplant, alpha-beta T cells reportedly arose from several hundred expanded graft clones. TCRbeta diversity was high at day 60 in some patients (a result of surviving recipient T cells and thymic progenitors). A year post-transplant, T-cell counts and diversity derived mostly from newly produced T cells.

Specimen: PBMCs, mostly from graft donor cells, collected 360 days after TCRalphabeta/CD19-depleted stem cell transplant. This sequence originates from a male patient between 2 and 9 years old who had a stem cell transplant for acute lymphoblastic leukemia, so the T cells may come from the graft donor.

CDR3 in DNA: TGCAGTGCTATCTCCAGCGGAGACTGGTACGAGCAGTACTTC. It yields the protein CSAISSGDWYEQYF. The gene calls are TRBV20-1 and TRBJ2-7; tentatively, D is TRBD2 (5 bases). The CDR3 runs 14 residues. CDR1 is DFQATT and CDR2 is SNEGSKA in the germline V gene (reference sequence). Trimming shortened V by 4 bases and J by 4 bases, and 17 bases separated the two germline ends.